This T cell receptor beta chain was sequenced in a study of OX40 agonist ivuxolimab in advanced cancers. General notes on the study: The costimulatory receptor OX40 (CD134) was targeted by ivuxolimab, a fully human IgG2 agonistic monoclonal antibody. Intravenous ivuxolimab was administered to patients every 2 weeks at six dose levels: 0.01, 0.1, 0.3, 1.5, 3 and 10 mg/kg. Of the roughly 52 dose-escalation patients, hepatocellular carcinoma was present in about 20, melanoma in approximately 15, renal cell carcinoma in 9 and head and neck cancer in 9. In the dose-escalation cohort, 82.7% of patients were male, and the mean age was approximately 60 years, with a range of roughly 23 to 85. Patients were allowed to have had prior anti-PD-1, anti-PD-L1 or anti-CTLA-4 therapy, and roughly 40% of the dose-escalation patients had previously received checkpoint inhibitors. Partial responses occurred in three dose-escalation patients: two with cutaneous melanoma and one with hepatocellular carcinoma. The point of sequencing TCRbeta in the periphery was to test whether ivuxolimab changed TCR sequence diversity and drove clonal T-cell expansion. The monotherapy dose-escalation portion (N of about 52 patients) of the phase I ivuxolimab trial is reported in the paper. Overall study outcomes, separate from this receptor: After ivuxolimab, more expanded clones were found on average in CD8+ T cells than in CD4+ T cells. In the 0.1-3.0 mg/kg groups, partial responders were among the patients with the lowest normalized peripheral clonal expansion, particularly in CD8+ T cells. At doses of 0.1 to 3.0 mg/kg, clonal expansion of both CD4+ and CD8+ T cells in blood was seen between baseline and week 6. Antigen specificity was not determined for the clonally expanded peripheral T cells. Low levels of normalized T-cell clonal expansion were also seen in some patients who did not respond.

As for this clone: No antigen is known for it. Base-call qualities are not available, and no considerably larger clone is one nucleotide away.

There are 14 amino acids in the CDR3, from cysteine to phenylalanine inclusive. Kept here is only the CDR3 DNA, which spans 42 bases and is read in frame from base 1. CDR1 SGHNT and CDR2 YENEEA were looked up in the germline V gene. The junction carries 14 bases between V and J, which are trimmed by 4 bases and 5 bases respectively. Genomic DNA was isolated from the sorted cells so that the TCRbeta CDR3 region could be sequenced. The immunoSEQ Assay was used to sequence the TCRbeta CDR3 regions. Not all clones reach the TCRdb copy of this immuneACCESS table, which keeps in-frame sequences only. Checked studies attribute under half of the gap to unresolved V genes and leave the rest unexplained. Across this sample there are around 77,000 clones, with roughly nine tenths seen only once. The ten most abundant clones make up 0.94% of the sample. The trial excluded patients who had a history of autoimmune disease or were on systemic immunosuppression. Peripheral blood for TCR sequencing was collected from all dose cohorts at baseline, on cycle 4 day 1, and on cycle 7 day 1. The samples were taken from a phase I, first-in-human, multicenter, open-label dose-escalation trial of ivuxolimab. Adults with locally advanced or metastatic melanoma, renal cell carcinoma, hepatocellular carcinoma or head and neck squamous cell carcinoma were enrolled in the trial. Before TCR sequencing, CD4+ T cells and CD8+ T cells were sorted from peripheral blood as separate populations.

The V and J genes are TRBV11-3 and TRBJ1-1; the D gene is perhaps TRBD1, from 6 matching bases. The sample in question was CD4+ or CD8+ T cells sorted from blood, obtained in a trial of the OX40 agonist ivuxolimab. The sequence came from an adult with an advanced solid tumor such as melanoma, head and neck, liver or kidney cancer. The sequenced DNA is TGTGCCAGCAGCTCGGGGGGCACTCAAACTGAAGCTTTCTTT. It is translated as CASSSGGTQTEAFF.